The 24 T cell receptor beta chains listed next were all sequenced from one sample in a study of shared clonotypes between healthy human individuals. Sequencing was performed with immunoSEQ multiplex PCR; in TCRdb, only in-frame clones are kept and a portion is missing. Altogether more than 2 million clones are present, about 95% being singletons, with the ten largest covering 0.1% to 0.15%. Sequencing was carried out using naive CD4+ T cells sorted from blood. As to subset: CD45RA+ positively selected. Receptors originate from a man in his late teens or twenties in good health.

The gene calls are TRBV19 and TRBJ1-6; 7 bases fit TRBD1. CDR3 size: 14 residues. V lost 7 bases to trimming and J lost 8 bases; unmatched junction nucleotides: 8. Germline CDR1 and CDR2: LNHDA and SQIVND (reference sequence). The DNA of the CDR3 is TGTGCCAGTAACGACAGGGAGGAATATTCACCCCTCCACTTT. Translation gives CASNDREEYSPLHF.

For this clone: Since a much larger clone is just one base distant, this may be a read error. Other DNA sequences in the sample encode the same CDR3. The chain joins TRBV10-3 to TRBJ1-5, with D possibly being TRBD1 (6 bases). V lost 0 bases, J lost 2 bases, and 8 bases lay in between. Germline V CDR1 and CDR2: ENHRY, SYGVKD. The CDR3 has 15 amino acids. CDR3 sequence reads: CAISESGGGNQPQHF. The CDR3 coding sequence is TGTGCCATCAGTGAGTCTGGGGGCGGCAATCAGCCCCAGCATTTT.

The V gene is TRBV2, the J gene TRBJ1-2; D possibly corresponds to TRBD1 (6 bases). The germline V gene encodes CDR1 SNHLY and CDR2 FYNNEI. Trimming took 7 bases from V and 3 from J, leaving 15 bases between them. CDR3 length equals 14 residues. The CDR3 loop is CASTVQGADYGYTF. In DNA, the CDR3 is TGTGCCAGCACTGTACAGGGAGCGGACTATGGCTACACCTTC.

The chain recombines TRBV4-3 with TRBJ1-1, with TRBD1 as a possible D gene (5 bases). V was cut by 0 bases and J by 5 bases, with 7 bases left in between. The CDR3 is made up of 13 amino acids. Germline values: CDR1 LGHNA, CDR2 YSLEER. CDR3 in DNA: TGCGCCAGCAGCCAAGATACAGGAACTGAAGCTTTCTTT. It codes for CASSQDTGTEAFF.

The J gene is TRBJ2-3, the V gene TRBV27, with 12 bases fitting TRBD2. V was pared by 7 bases and J by 6 bases, with 8 bases of the junction left unmatched. Germline V CDR1 and CDR2: MNHEY, SMNVEV (reference sequence). CDR3 length: 15 residues. The CDR3, as DNA: TGTGCCAGCAAGCTGACTAGCGGGAGCTGGGATACGCAGTATTTT. Translated, it gives CASKLTSGSWDTQYF.

Written as DNA, the CDR3 is TGCGCCAGCAGCGCGGGACTGGTCGCTGATACGCAGTATTTT. It encodes CASSAGLVADTQYF. This chain joins TRBV5-1 and TRBJ2-3; tentative D call: TRBD2 (6 bases). V was pared by 4 bases and J by 6 bases, with 15 bases between. The CDR3 is made up of 14 amino acids. The V gene's germline CDR1 is SGHRS and CDR2 YFSETQ.

Remarks on this clone: The sample holds other DNA sequences that translate to the same CDR3. The rearrangement joins TRBV6-5 to TRBJ2-7; 9 nucleotides line up with TRBD1. The CDR3 runs 15 residues. Trimming cost V 5 bases and J 0 bases; bases outside gene matches: 5. Germline-derived CDR1 and CDR2 are MNHEY and SVGAGI. CDR3 DNA sequence: TGTGCCAGCAGTCGTGGGACAGGGAGCTCCTACGAGCAGTACTTC. This sequence encodes CASSRGTGSSYEQYF.

The V gene is TRBV29-1, the J gene TRBJ2-7; D is possibly TRBD1 (5 bases). Between the trimmed V and J ends, which lost 7 bases and 6 bases, there was a span of 13 bases. There are 11 residues in the CDR3. The germline V gene has CDR1 SQVTM and CDR2 ANQGSEA. CDR3 bases: TGCAGCGGGGGCGGTGGGGCCGAGCAGTACTTC. It specifies CSGGGGAEQYF.

This rearrangement joins TRBV4-3 to TRBJ1-5, with 9 bases aligning to TRBD1. The CDR3 totals 16 residues. CDR1 is LGHNA, CDR2 YSLEER, per germline. Unmatched junction bases numbered 12, after V lost 1 base and J lost 11 bases. CDR3 protein: CASSQVGQGLVWAQHF. CDR3 nucleotide sequence: TGCGCCAGCAGCCAAGTGGGACAGGGTCTGGTCTGGGCCCAGCATTTT.

This chain links TRBV4-1 with TRBJ2-5; no definite D call. Germline lookup yields CDR1 MGHRA and CDR2 YSYEKL. V dropped 0 bases and J dropped 5 bases, with 16 bases sitting between them. This CDR3 has 16 residues. For the CDR3, the DNA is TGCGCCAGCAGCCAAGAATCCACCAGCACTTCGGAGACCCAGTACTTC. It yields the protein CASSQESTSTSETQYF.

The CDR3 reads CASTSDGHSPLHF. CDR3 DNA: TGTGCCAGCACCTCAGACGGGCATTCACCCCTCCACTTT. The chain employs TRBV28 and TRBJ1-6; D is undetermined. V was shortened by 7 bases and J by 8 bases, with 12 bases between the two germline ends. Germline V gene sequence: CDR1 MDHEN, CDR2 SYDVKM. This CDR3 has 13 residues.

V and J are TRBV5-6 and TRBJ1-2; D unresolved. Trimming cost V 5 bases and J 6 bases, with 23 bases left between them. Germline V gene lookup returns CDR1 SGHDT and CDR2 YYEEEE. The CDR3 loop spans 16 amino acids. The DNA of the CDR3 is TGTGCCAGCAGTACAATTAAAATGGAGACGCGGCATGGCTACACCTTC. Its translation is CASSTIKMETRHGYTF.

This clone was counted once. J is TRBJ2-1 and V is TRBV18; no definite D call. The CDR3 covers 14 residues. Germline V gene sequence: CDR1 KGHSH, CDR2 LQKENI. V was cut by 6 bases and J by 3 bases, with 12 bases left in between. The chain's CDR3 is CASSATVDYNEQFF. In DNA, the CDR3 is TGTGCCAGCTCTGCGACGGTAGACTACAATGAGCAGTTCTTC.

The J gene is TRBJ2-1, the V gene TRBV7-9; no firm D call. The CDR3 sequence is 14 residues long. The germline V and J ends were trimmed by 2 bases and 6 bases, with 11 bases remaining between them. Germline CDR1 SEHNR, CDR2 FQNEAQ (reference sequence). The CDR3 loop reads CASSLTWAANEQFF. CDR3 sequence (DNA): TGTGCCAGCAGCTTAACCTGGGCAGCCAATGAGCAGTTCTTC.

This clone was seen once. The genes are TRBV18 and TRBJ2-1, with 12 bases fitting TRBD2. The ends lost 3 bases at V and 6 bases at J; junction bases unmatched: 12. Germline lookup yields CDR1 KGHSH and CDR2 LQKENI. The length of the CDR3 is 18 residues. CDR3 sequence reads: CASSPPTSGGPLSNEQFF. CDR3 nucleotide sequence: TGTGCCAGCTCACCTCCGACTAGCGGGGGCCCCCTGAGCAATGAGCAGTTCTTC.

The chain recombines TRBV6-5 with TRBJ1-1; D ambiguous. Germline CDR1 and CDR2: MNHEY and SVGAGI. The CDR3 length is 15 residues. Between the trimmed V and J ends, which lost 0 bases and 0 bases, there was a span of 8 bases. The CDR3 sequence: CASSYSNGVNTEAFF. CDR3 coding DNA: TGTGCCAGCAGTTACTCCAATGGTGTGAACACTGAAGCTTTCTTT.

This chain connects TRBV6-1 to TRBJ2-7; possible D gene TRBD2, 5 bases. Germline-derived CDR1 and CDR2 are MNHNS and SASEGT. This CDR3 region has 12 residues. Trimming took 6 bases from V and 7 from J, leaving 13 bases between them. The CDR3 spells CASRPDYPEQYF. Here the CDR3 DNA reads TGTGCCAGCAGACCCGACTACCCGGAGCAGTACTTC.

As concerns this clone: Additional DNA sequences in this sample encode the identical CDR3. The chain has TRBV2 and TRBJ1-3, with D possibly being TRBD1 (6 bases). The V gene's germline CDR1 is SNHLY and CDR2 FYNNEI. This CDR3 comprises 15 residues. Trimming left V 3 bases short and J 1 base short, with 10 bases between. The CDR3 DNA reads TGTGCCAGCAGTGACGGGGGGGCTTCTGGAAACACCATATATTTT. Translating gives CASSDGGASGNTIYF.

The chain combines TRBV2 with TRBJ2-3; TRBD2 agrees at 7 bases. This CDR3 has 15 amino acids. Looked up from germline, CDR1 is SNHLY and CDR2 is FYNNEI. Losses at the gene ends were 5 bases for V and 4 bases for J; bases not matched to a gene: 9. CDR3 bases: TGTGCCAGCAGTCCACGGGGGGTAGGCCCAGATACGCAGTATTTT. Its protein product is CASSPRGVGPDTQYF.

The chain is built from TRBV5-4 and TRBJ2-1; 14 bases agree with TRBD2. The germline V gene has CDR1 SGHNT and CDR2 YYREEE (reference sequence). V shed 0 bases, J shed 9 bases, and the junction held 5 bases outside the gene matches. The CDR3 totals 16 residues. CDR3 region: CASSLGLAGGPGEQFF. The DNA of the CDR3 is TGTGCCAGCAGCTTGGGACTAGCGGGGGGGCCGGGTGAGCAGTTCTTC.

This clone was counted once. The gene calls are TRBV30 and TRBJ1-6; D is possibly TRBD1 (5 bases). V was clipped by 1 base and J by 5 bases, with 9 bases between them. The CDR3 contains 14 residues. The germline V gene has CDR1 GTSNPN and CDR2 SVGIG (reference sequence). CDR3 in amino acids: CAWSARGHNSPLHF. The CDR3 region has the DNA TGTGCCTGGAGTGCTCGGGGCCATAATTCACCCCTCCACTTT. The whole variable domain, filled in from reference TRBV30 and TRBJ1-6, reads SQTIHQWPATLVQPVGSPLSLECTVEGTSNPNLYWYRQAAGRGLQLLFYSVGIGQISSEVPQNLSASRPQDRQFILSSKKLLLSDSGFYLCAWSARGHNSPLHFGNGTRLTVT.

Details on this clone: Additional DNA sequences in this sample encode the identical CDR3. The J gene is TRBJ2-5, the V gene TRBV5-1, with 9 positions matching TRBD1. Trimming took 4 bases from V and 1 from J; bases not matched to a gene: 2. Germline assignment: CDR1 SGHRS and CDR2 YFSETQ. This CDR3 contains 14 residues. CDR3 sequence reads: CASSQDRGQETQYF. In DNA form, the CDR3 reads TGCGCCAGCAGCCAGGACAGGGGCCAAGAGACCCAGTACTTC.

Comments on this clone: Other nucleotide sequences in the sample specify the same CDR3. The chain is built from TRBV7-2 and TRBJ2-7; 10 bases agree with TRBD1. The ends lost 1 base at V and 4 bases at J; junction bases unmatched: 4. The CDR3 is 15 residues long. CDR1 and CDR2 from the germline V gene are SGHTA and FQGNSA. CDR3: CASSLGQGALYEQYF. Here the CDR3 DNA reads TGTGCCAGCAGCTTAGGACAGGGGGCCTTGTACGAGCAGTACTTC. Variable domain in full (rest from reference TRBV7-2 and TRBJ2-7): GAGVSQSPSNKVTEKGKDVELRCDPISGHTALYWYRQSLGQGLEFLIYFQGNSAPDKSGLPSDRFSAERTGGSVSTLTIQRTQQEDSAVYLCASSLGQGALYEQYFGPGTRLTVT.

V is TRBV18 and J is TRBJ1-4, with 10 bases aligning to TRBD1. V shed 5 bases and J 6 bases; nucleotides not matched to a gene: 3. Germline V gene lookup returns CDR1 KGHSH and CDR2 LQKENI. CDR3 length: 14 amino acids. CDR3 in DNA: TGTGCCAGCTCAACCGGGACAGGGGATGAAAAACTGTTTTTT. This gives the protein CASSTGTGDEKLFF.